This T cell receptor beta chain was recovered during a study of cytomegalovirus exposure and HLA in healthy donors (dated by TCRdb to the late 2010s). Study-level background: An earlier analysis of about 560 of the donors reported roughly 300 Gb of sequence data and 90 million to 120 million unique TCR beta sequences obtained from around 190 million T cells. An early release that covered 500 to 800 HLA-typed donors contained approximately 300 gigabases of sequencing data and 80 million or so unique TCR sequences. Among the approximately 400 genotyped donors, around 81% belonged to the genetic ancestry cluster associated with self-reported Caucasian donors. The aim of the study was to test whether cataloging public T cell receptors could identify signatures of past pathogen exposure. Using immunosequencing, the study profiled T cell repertoires from 640 or so subjects and related those repertoires to cytomegalovirus serostatus. In addition to the first cohort of about 650 subjects, a separate validation cohort of approximately 130 different subjects was used. To predict cytomegalovirus infection status, the study combined high-throughput TCR immunosequencing, statistical association of individual TCRs with disease status, and machine learning. In a later analysis, previously published TCR beta repertoires from 550 to 700 donors were re-analyzed and high-resolution HLA genotyping was added so that TCR occurrence patterns could be studied. The later analysis used no new phenotypic data to find candidate immune exposures, relying instead on TCR beta sequences and their occurrence across donors. In an earlier analysis of several hundred of the donors, high-throughput TCR beta sequencing was used to judge whether each TCR beta V gene segment behaved as functional or pseudogenic. Donor age, sex, ethnicity and CMV serostatus were compiled together with the repertoire data. In a later genetic analysis, genome-wide SNP genotypes for about 55% of the roughly 700 donors were used, and that subset was treated as a discovery cohort. All discovery cohort repertoires had been generated on a single sequencing platform. HLA typing covered class I and class II loci at four-digit resolution. Typing coverage differed by locus: A, B, C, DRB1 and DQB1 were typed in roughly 620-630 donors, DQA1 in 522, DPA1 in nearly 610, and DPB1 in roughly 450. Roughly 5 DR-DQ haplotypes were handled as single units for association and clustering, since linkage in the cohort was strong. Among over 350 genotyped donors of the cohort, an average of around 240,000 unique TCR beta nucleotide sequences were sequenced per donor, around 20% of them non-productive.

Note on this clone: It lacks a known antigen. Base quality data are lacking; no much larger clone is found one base away.

The library was generated by the immunoSEQ multiplex PCR assay. For the multiplex PCR, a mixture combining 60 forward primers for TCR Vbeta segments and 13 reverse primers for TCR Jbeta segments was used. Amplification of the CDR3 region of rearranged TCR beta genes was performed with a multiplex PCR assay on genomic DNA. On the Illumina HiSeq System, the amplified TCR beta libraries were sequenced as 87-base-pair reads. The paper's processing steps were these. A later analysis counted tens of millions of unique TCR beta chains across the 550 to 700 repertoires, and 10 million to 11 million of these chains were shared by at least two donors. Raw reads were error-corrected and collapsed into unique sequences with a nearest-neighbor algorithm that merged closely related sequences to remove PCR and sequencing errors. V, D and J gene segments were assigned by aligning CDR3 sequences to IMGT reference sequences. For a sequence to be retained, a match of at least six nucleotides was required to both a V gene segment and a J gene segment. Rearrangements were classified as productive when the CDR3 lacked stop codons and remained in frame with V and J, and all other rearrangements were classified as non-productive. CDR3 was defined according to IMGT convention as the region running from the second conserved V-encoded cysteine to the conserved J-encoded phenylalanine. The earlier analysis of some 540 of the donors excluded any sequence lacking an unambiguous match to a single V gene segment. An earlier analysis of 587 of the donors called V segments functional above 56.7% productive rearrangements and segregating when the between-donor standard deviation exceeded 5%. A statistical classification framework was built for diagnosing cytomegalovirus status from the catalog of TCR beta chain sequences. In a later analysis, TCR nucleotide sequences were compared against IMGT/GENE-DB human TR gene sequences so that V and J genes could be assigned. Using the TCRdist pipeline, a later analysis assigned CDR3 sequences along with most-parsimonious VDJ recombination scenarios. A later analysis defined each TCR beta chain by its CDR3 amino acid sequence plus V-gene family, and excluded reads lacking a unique V-gene family. To address suspected cross-contamination and a sequencing artifact, a later analysis removed approximately 600 highly shared, low-generation-probability nucleotide sequences. In a later analysis, a clonal expansion index was calculated for each public chain from normalized within-repertoire ranks of inferred template counts. In a later analysis, generation probabilities were computed with a VDJ recombination model fitted to out-of-frame rearrangements, and the resulting probabilities were checked against IGoR. Hypergeometric tests were used in a later analysis to score TCR-TCR, TCR-HLA and TCR-CMV co-occurrence, with a repertoire-size bias correction applied to the TCR pairs. A later analysis estimated false discovery rates by permuting HLA or CMV assignments 20 times. In a later analysis, co-occurring TCRs were grouped with DBSCAN, and TCRdist sequence similarity was added when clustering was performed within HLA-allele-positive subsets. Repertoires with fewer than 30,000 or more than 120,000 public chains, plus five repertoires with anomalous nucleotide sharing, were excluded from co-occurrence clustering. The clones in this table, taken by TCRdb from immuneACCESS, are in-frame only. Not every clone is retained; where verified, under half of the shortfall comes from an unresolved V gene, and the cause of the rest is unknown. V and J calls and clone size are copied from that table; D and trimming were computed from the DNA. Present in this sample are around 300,000 clones, roughly 90% of which were seen just once. 2% to 3% of the sample belongs to the ten largest clones.

Including the terminal cysteine and phenylalanine, the CDR3 comprises 16 residues. The retained sequence is limited to the CDR3, 48 bases, with the frame set at the first base. V trim: 1 base; J trim: 6 bases; unmatched bases: 10. As encoded in the germline V gene, CDR1 is SGHAT while CDR2 is FQNNGV. In total, 666 healthy bone marrow donors made up the cohort. All cohort members were sampled while nominally healthy, although unrecorded immune exposures were likely present. The donor was CMV seronegative and was included in the group of a few hundred seronegative cohort members. Every donor gave a peripheral blood sample, and the peripheral blood mononuclear cells from that sample were used for TCR beta sequencing. The Qiagen DNeasy Blood Extraction Kit was used to extract genomic DNA from the blood cell samples. What the authors observed across the whole study: A further reported finding was that TCR beta sequences accurately predicted the HLA-A and HLA-B alleles for most subjects in the first cohort. In a later analysis, some 17,000 TCR beta sequences were associated with specific HLA alleles at a false discovery rate of 0.05. A cluster of highly shared sequence variants was judged likely to be a technical artifact of the sequencing pipeline. Most TCR sequences were seen in very few donors, while some public TCRs were found in many individuals. Because some donors lacked HLA typing at each locus, the association tests relied only on the typed subset. The authors suggested that the approach could potentially be extended to other disease states and immunological phenotypes. Some IMGT-functional V segments, including TRBV6-2 and TRBV6-3, could not be told apart with the 87-base-pair reads, so those segments were excluded. A total of some 180 TCR beta chains were listed by the study as associated with cytomegalovirus. Linkage disequilibrium might explain the correlated functional status among segregating V segments, but an unknown experimental factor could not be excluded. Broadly in line with IMGT annotations, most TCR beta V segments showed up in productive rearrangements about 87% or about 30% of the time in an earlier analysis of several hundred of the donors. Presence/absence analyses assumed roughly uniform sequencing depth across donors, an assumption that may not hold. In a later analysis, most CMV-associated TCR beta chains were found to appear HLA-restricted, with HLA associations seemingly driven largely by CMV exposure. In this cohort, only TCR beta chains were sequenced, and detectable features were limited by the absence of alpha or paired-chain data. In a later genetic analysis, a missense DCLRE1C variant was associated with V-gene and J-gene trimming of TCR beta chains, and the association was replicated in an independent cohort. In a later analysis, several top co-occurrence clusters were reported to appear linked to parvovirus B19, influenza, CMV and Epstein-Barr virus. When HLA alleles, especially DR and DQ, strongly co-occurred, attributing TCR associations to individual alleles was difficult. Compared with equally common non-associated chains, HLA-associated TCR beta chains in a later analysis were more clonally expanded and had lower generation probabilities. A few of the identified cytomegalovirus-associated TCR beta chains were confirmed in vitro to be specific for cytomegalovirus antigens. In a later analysis, the rate of TCR association differed among HLA loci, with DRB1 alleles having the most associated TCRs and HLA-C alleles having the fewest. Because counts were too low, under 20 rarely observed V segments, including chromosome 9 orphons, were left out of the earlier analysis of approximately 500 of the donors. For the cohort, immune exposure information was limited to CMV serostatus. Compared with the approximately 670-donor mean, donors in an Asian-associated ancestry cluster had fewer N-insertions in productive TCRs, according to a later genetic analysis. In both the original and validation cohorts, the classifier was reported to diagnose cytomegalovirus status with high specificity and sensitivity.

This sequence was found in a woman aged 18 to 35 in good health and CMV-seronegative. The sample consisted of PBMCs. The chain is encoded by TRBV11-2 joined to TRBJ1-2, with 8 junctional bases fitting TRBD1. The bases are TGTGCCAGCAGCTTAGTTAGGCCTGGGACAGGTCATGGCTACACCTTC. The translation is CASSLVRPGTGHGYTF.